Here is one T cell receptor beta chain with its context. What it binds is unknown. This entry belongs to a study of radiation and T cells in renal cell carcinoma. Study-level information: Nephrectomy followed 15 Gy stereotactic body radiation by 4 weeks. The study, taken as a whole, reports: From baseline, blood top tumor clonotypes peaked at 2 weeks post-radiation.

Profiled with immunoSEQ multiplex PCR; TCRdb holds only in-frame clones, not every one. Here the sample spans some 110,000 clones, roughly four fifths being singletons. This sample's time point: baseline pretreatment blood. Treatment meaning: 15 Gy SBRT to primary tumor, nephrectomy 4 weeks later. Clear cell pathology was present in this patient's renal cell carcinoma. Trimming pared 5 bases from V and 4 bases from J, leaving 9 bases between. Germline V gene sequence: CDR1 SGHTA, CDR2 FQGNSA. This CDR3 is 12 amino acids long. This TCR was recovered from a woman aged 55-75 years with renal cell carcinoma. J is TRBJ2-7 and V is TRBV7-2, with D hard to call. Sequenced material: blood, taken from a patient whose treatment included radiotherapy and nephrectomy. The CDR3, as DNA: TGTGCCAGCAGCCGCTGGCAGTACGAGCAGTACTTC. This gives the protein CASSRWQYEQYF.